A selection of T cell receptor beta chains follows, all from one sample in a study of glioma-infiltrating T cells after dendritic cell vaccination. Profiled with immunoSEQ multiplex PCR; TCRdb holds only in-frame clones, not every one. The sample contains fewer than 110,000 clones, roughly 76% of which appear only once. The sample in question was blood, obtained before dendritic cell vaccination. Receptor source: a human donor with glioblastoma. Each CDR3 is given with its conserved first and last residue. A D gene is named only where the DNA matches it firmly. Clone size is given for some rows only: seen once, a few or many times, or a class if the clone is expanded.

V	size	D	J	CDR3	DNA
TRBV5-1	NA	TRBD1	TRBJ1-2	CASSYGTGDPNYGYTF	TGCGCCAGCAGCTACGGGACAGGGGACCCTAACTATGGCTACACCTTC
TRBV2	NA	NA	TRBJ1-6	CASSVEGHSPLHF	TGTGCCAGCAGTGTCGAGGGTCATTCACCCCTCCACTTT
TRBV14	NA	NA	TRBJ2-1	CASSQVAGPPWGEQFF	TGTGCCAGCAGCCAAGTGGCGGGCCCACCTTGGGGTGAGCAGTTCTTC
TRBV27	few	NA	TRBJ1-5	CARESAPQHF	TGTGCCCGCGAATCCGCCCCCCAGCATTTT
TRBV7-3	NA	NA	TRBJ2-1	CASSPPGYNEQFF	TGTGCCAGCAGCCCCCCGGGGTACAATGAGCAGTTCTTC
TRBV19	few	NA	TRBJ1-5	CASSIREGFENQPQHF	TGTGCCAGTAGTATTCGGGAGGGGTTTGAGAATCAGCCCCAGCATTTT
TRBV30	NA	TRBD1	TRBJ1-6	CAWSGGQGDNSPLHF	TGTGCCTGGAGTGGCGGACAGGGGGATAATTCACCCCTCCACTTT
TRBV21-1	NA	NA	TRBJ2-5	CASSQNRGEETQYF	TGTGCCAGCAGTCAGAACAGGGGCGAAGAGACCCAGTACTTC
TRBV6-5	NA	NA	TRBJ1-2	CASSYSASWGYTF	TGTGCCAGCAGTTACTCGGCTTCCTGGGGCTACACCTTC
TRBV11-2	NA	NA	TRBJ2-1	CASSLDAYNEQFF	TGTGCCAGCAGCTTAGACGCGTACAATGAGCAGTTCTTC
TRBV5-1	once	NA	TRBJ2-3	CASSLGPSGSTDTQYF	TGCGCCAGCAGCTTGGGACCCAGCGGGAGCACAGATACGCAGTATTTT
TRBV10-1	once	TRBD1	TRBJ1-1	CASSESHRGQTEAFF	TGCGCCAGCAGTGAGTCACACAGGGGGCAAACTGAAGCTTTCTTT
TRBV5-1	NA	TRBD1	TRBJ1-1	CASSGTGANTEAFF	TGCGCCAGCAGCGGCACAGGGGCCAACACTGAAGCTTTCTTT
TRBV11-2	NA	NA	TRBJ1-4	CASSPGSATNEKLFF	TGTGCCAGCAGCCCTGGGAGTGCAACTAATGAAAAACTGTTTTTT
TRBV7-3	once	TRBD2	TRBJ2-1	CASSLTLSGGSNEQFF	TGTGCCAGCAGCTTAACGCTTAGCGGGGGATCAAATGAGCAGTTCTTC
TRBV19	NA	TRBD1	TRBJ2-1	CASLSTGLSYNEQFF	TGTGCCAGTCTTTCGACAGGGCTTTCCTACAATGAGCAGTTCTTC
TRBV6-5	NA	NA	TRBJ1-2	CATSPGTYGYTF	TGTGCCACCTCGCCGGGAACATATGGCTACACCTTC
TRBV5-6	NA	TRBD2	TRBJ2-1	CASRSLAPYNEQFF	TGTGCCAGCAGATCACTAGCGCCCTACAATGAGCAGTTCTTC
TRBV5-1	NA	TRBD1	TRBJ2-5	CASSPRGLAETQYF	TGCGCCAGCAGTCCAAGGGGGCTGGCAGAGACCCAGTACTTC
TRBV19	NA	TRBD1	TRBJ1-2	CASMGRTGLYGYTF	TGTGCCAGTATGGGCCGGACAGGACTCTATGGCTACACCTTC
TRBV7-2	NA	NA	TRBJ1-4	CASSLLGGDEKLFF	TGTGCCAGCAGCTTATTGGGGGGGGATGAAAAACTGTTTTTT
TRBV30	NA	NA	TRBJ1-5	CAWSPSIRAGQPQHF	TGTGCCTGGAGTCCCTCCATAAGGGCAGGGCAGCCCCAGCATTTT
TRBV6-5	NA	NA	TRBJ1-2	CASSYLTGQINYGYTF	TGTGCCAGCAGTTACTTAACAGGGCAGATTAACTATGGCTACACCTTC
TRBV7-9	many	TRBD1	TRBJ2-7	CASSSRDRVSEQYF	TGTGCCAGCAGCAGCCGGGACAGGGTCTCCGAGCAGTACTTC
TRBV7-2	NA	TRBD2	TRBJ2-5	CASSLLAGNQETQYF	TGTGCCAGCAGCTTATTAGCGGGGAATCAAGAGACCCAGTACTTC
TRBV9	NA	NA	TRBJ2-3	CASSVVVGEVGTDTQYF	TGTGCCAGCAGCGTAGTAGTCGGGGAGGTTGGCACAGATACGCAGTATTTT
TRBV6-6	NA	TRBD1	TRBJ1-1	CASSYWTGQSEAFF	TGTGCCAGCAGTTACTGGACAGGTCAATCTGAAGCTTTCTTT
TRBV6-5	NA	TRBD1	TRBJ1-2	CASSETRDSSYGYTF	TGTGCCAGCAGCGAAACCCGGGACAGCTCCTATGGCTACACCTTC